The rows below give T cell receptor beta chains drawn from one sample of a study of T cell responses to AZD1222 COVID-19 vaccine. The assay was immunoSEQ multiplex PCR, and TCRdb's table has in-frame clones only and misses some. This table holds around 130,000 clones, over 85% found once. Sequenced here: peripheral blood, sampled on day 0 of AZD1222 vaccination. The receptors were gathered from an adult in good health. Both conserved end residues are part of each CDR3. Each record gives: clone size, V gene, CDR3 protein. Expanded clones get a size class; other rows say once, few or many, or leave the size out.

>.|TRBV28
CASSRSREQDQHF
>once|TRBV19
CASSIGQDSNQPQHF
>.|TRBV6-5
CASRTGRNTEAFF
>.|TRBV20-1
CSASRTGRDYEQYF
>.|TRBV4-3
CASSQDMGYYEQYF
>.|TRBV4-1
CASSPAAVASLKPSYNEQFF
>.|TRBV14
CASSQAIRTGPYEQYF
>.|TRBV29-1
CSVVLGLDNYNEQFF
>.|TRBV12-5
CASGFTAGNTGYQAFF
>.|TRBV23-1
CASSQARATECGANVLTF
>.|TRBV5-1
CASSLSGDGYEQYF
>.|TRBV6-1
CASSDRASINGYEQYF
>.|TRBV9
CASSAGLVNYEQYF
>.|TRBV27
CASGSWGSRNYGYTF
>.|TRBV24-1
CATSDFSPRGRGTGELFF
>.|TRBV5-8
CASQFGKSGNTIYF
>.|TRBV4-1
CASSQDMGGAYEQYF